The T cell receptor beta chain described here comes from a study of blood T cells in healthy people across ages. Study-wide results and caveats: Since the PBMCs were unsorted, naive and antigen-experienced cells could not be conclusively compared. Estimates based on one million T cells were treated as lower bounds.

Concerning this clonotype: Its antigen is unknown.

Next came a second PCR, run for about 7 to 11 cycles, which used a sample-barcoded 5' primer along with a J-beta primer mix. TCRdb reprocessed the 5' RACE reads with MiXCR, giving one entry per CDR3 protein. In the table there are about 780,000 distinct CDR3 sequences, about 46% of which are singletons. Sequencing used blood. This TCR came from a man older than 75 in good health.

The CDR3 DNA is TGTGCCAGCAGTTTAGGCCGGGACAGCAAGCAGTACTTC. Amino acids: CASSLGRDSKQYF. The chain uses TRBV27 and TRBJ2-5, with 7 bases matching TRBD1. In germline, CDR1 is MNHEY, CDR2 SMNVEV (reference sequence). The length of the CDR3 is 13 residues. The V segment lost 2 bases and the J segment 11 bases; nucleotides outside the gene matches: 8.